This T cell receptor (beta chain) was sequenced during a study of blood T cell repertoires in COVID-19. Study in general: Material from acute and convalescent COVID-19 was sourced from the United States, Italy and Spain. PBMCs, B-cell-depleted T cells, or T cells were the source of the cDNA or gDNA that made up the material.

Germline V gene data show CDR1 as SEHNR and CDR2 as FQNEAQ (reference sequence). CDR3 length: 14 residues. The V end lost 2 bases, the J end lost 1 base, and 9 bases lay between the germline ends. As handled by the study authors: It was from reference gene primer amplification that nucleated cell counts were estimated. The assay was immunoSEQ multiplex PCR, and TCRdb's table has in-frame clones only and misses some. V and J calls and clone size come straight from that table; D and trimming were deduced from the DNA. The table lists a few hundred thousand clones, roughly 90% of them singletons. Sequenced sample: peripheral blood. The receptor was isolated from a woman aged 25 to 39 with acute or convalescent COVID-19. The chain joins TRBV7-9 to TRBJ2-7; D is perhaps TRBD1 (6 bases). The CDR3 reads CASSLRTVSYEQYF. The CDR3 DNA reads as TGTGCCAGCAGCTTAAGGACAGTTTCCTACGAGCAGTACTTC.